The clone carrying this T cell receptor (beta chain) was detected a few times. Its specificity is not known. The germline CDR1 and CDR2 sequences are MNHNY and SVGAGI (reference sequence). The V end lost 5 bases, the J end lost 6 bases, and 13 bases lay between the germline ends. The CDR3 contains 13 residues. The data derive from a study of long-term antiretroviral therapy in people with HIV. Study at large: The earliest samples predate the 2015 immediate-ART recommendation by about a decade. Study-wide results and limits: ART-treated samples gained diversity yet remained below transplant donor controls. Collection of the blood, which took place between about 2004 and 2018, possibly occurred under older ART regimens.

This was the immunoSEQ v3.0 assay at survey level. Sequencing used immunoSEQ multiplex PCR; TCRdb keeps in-frame clones, though not all of them. The table shows under 20,000 clones, with less than 85% occurring only once. All donors provided no fewer than one pre-ART and no fewer than two post-ART PBMC samples. The TCR sequence derives from a woman aged 40 to 50 with HIV. Here the sequenced sample was unsorted PBMCs, taken 0.2 years after starting antiretroviral therapy. V gene TRBV6-6 combines with J gene TRBJ1-1; the D is unclear. CDR3 nucleotide sequence: TGTGCCAGCAGTGGGATGTCTGGGGCTGAAGCTTTCTTT. This codes for CASSGMSGAEAFF.